This TCR beta chain was obtained from a study of T cell repertoires in cytomegalovirus infection. The length of the CDR3 is 14 residues. Trimming at V came to 5 bases and at J to 4 bases, leaving 5 bases not matched to a gene. The germline V gene encodes CDR1 SGHTA and CDR2 FQGTGA. TCRdb re-derived calls from the reads in MiXCR, one entry per CDR3 protein. The sample lists more than 250,000 distinct CDR3 sequences, 20% to 25% occurring once. This clonotype was seen many times. No antigen is known for it. The receptor comes from a human donor in good health (CMV status not recorded). Some clones in this sample may be carry-over from other donors' samples. The V call is TRBV7-3, the J call TRBJ2-1; the match to TRBD2 covers 7 bases. The sample consisted of cultured PBMCs, taken from culture after CMV antigen stimulation. CDR3 DNA: TGTGCCAGCAGCCCGGGACTACTATACAATGAGCAGTTCTTC. Translating it yields CASSPGLLYNEQFF. Supplemented by reference TRBV7-3 and TRBJ2-1, the full variable domain reads GAGVSQTPSNKVTEKGKYVELRCDPISGHTALYWYRQSLGQGPEFLIYFQGTGAADDSGLPNDRFFAVRPEGSVSTLKIQRTERGDSAVYLCASSPGLLYNEQFFGPGTRLTVL.